These T cell receptor beta chains were read from a single sample in a study of radiotherapy plus CTLA-4 blockade in lung cancer. Produced via immunoSEQ multiplex PCR; TCRdb's table is partial and in-frame only. The sample lists 65,000 to 85,000 clones; around 77% were seen once. Sequenced here: peripheral blood, sampled from a patient treated with radiotherapy plus ipilimumab. The receptor set was obtained from a human donor with non-small cell lung cancer whose response to radiotherapy plus ipilimumab could not be evaluated. Some clones in this sample may be carry-over from other donors' samples. CDR3s include the opening cysteine and the closing phenylalanine or tryptophan. D genes are given only for firm matches. Some rows have no size entry. The others give once, few or many, or a class for an expanded clone.

CDR3 DNA	CDR3 protein	clone size	V gene	J gene	D gene
TGTGCCAGCAGCGATCGGGACAGCCTCTCCTACAATGAGCAGTTCTTC	CASSDRDSLSYNEQFF	-	TRBV9	TRBJ2-1	TRBD1
TGCGCCAGCAGCTTGGAAACAGGGGAAGGTTCACCCCTCCACTTT	CASSLETGEGSPLHF	once	TRBV5-1	TRBJ1-6	TRBD1
TGCGCCAGCAGCTTGACAGGCATCCCCGGCCCTGACACTGAAGCTTTCTTT	CASSLTGIPGPDTEAFF	-	TRBV5-1	TRBJ1-1	-
TGCGCCAGCAGCCAAGATCCCGCCGGGACTCCTAACACTGAAGCTTTCTTT	CASSQDPAGTPNTEAFF	-	TRBV4-3	TRBJ1-1	-
TGTGCCAGCTCACGGGACAGGAGGCCCACAGATACGCAGTATTTT	CASSRDRRPTDTQYF	-	TRBV18	TRBJ2-3	TRBD1
TGCGCCAGCAGCCAAGATGGAAGGGGAGGGGCAGATACGCAGTATTTT	CASSQDGRGGADTQYF	-	TRBV4-1	TRBJ2-3	TRBD2
TGCGCCAGCAGCTTGGCAGGGCAGTACGAGCAGTACTTC	CASSLAGQYEQYF	-	TRBV5-1	TRBJ2-7	-
TGTGCCAGCAGCTTAGGGGGGGACCACTACTACGAGCAGTACTTC	CASSLGGDHYYEQYF	-	TRBV7-2	TRBJ2-7	-
TGTGCCAGCAGCCTCGGGACAGGGGGCGACGGGGAGCTGTTTTTT	CASSLGTGGDGELFF	-	TRBV9	TRBJ2-2	TRBD1
TGTGCCAGCTCACCACCGACAGCTGGGGCCAACGTCCTGACTTTC	CASSPPTAGANVLTF	-	TRBV18	TRBJ2-6	-
TGTGCCAGCAGCCCTCTCGGGGACGGGGAGCTGTTTTTT	CASSPLGDGELFF	-	TRBV6-1	TRBJ2-2	-
TGTGCCAGCAGCTTAGGACAGGGGGGTGGAAACACCATATATTTT	CASSLGQGGGNTIYF	few	TRBV7-2	TRBJ1-3	TRBD1
TGTGCCAGCACCCCGGACGGGATGGGCCTCTACAATGAGCAGTTCTTC	CASTPDGMGLYNEQFF	-	TRBV7-6	TRBJ2-1	-
TGTGCCAGTAAAGGCGGGGGGGCGAGCGGGGAGACCCAGTACTTC	CASKGGGASGETQYF	few	TRBV19	TRBJ2-5	TRBD2
TGTGCCAGCAGCTTAGGGGCCCCGGGACAGAAAGCTTTCTTT	CASSLGAPGQKAFF	-	TRBV11-2	TRBJ1-1	TRBD1
TGTGCCAGCAGTAAACTCGGCGGGGTGTCCATCGCTGTGGAGACCCAGTACTTC	CASSKLGGVSIAVETQYF	-	TRBV28	TRBJ2-5	-
TGCGCCAGCAGCACCCGACCAGAGGGCACAGATACGCAGTATTTT	CASSTRPEGTDTQYF	-	TRBV5-1	TRBJ2-3	-
TGTGCCAGCGGCCGGGTAGCCTACGAGCAGTACTTC	CASGRVAYEQYF	-	TRBV6-1	TRBJ2-7	-
TGCGCCAGCAGCCAAGATATGGTCCCGGTAGCTAGAACTTTCTTT	CASSQDMVPVARTFF	-	TRBV4-1	TRBJ1-1	-
TGTGCCAGCAGGCCGGTCGGGACAGGCGGAGAAAAACTGTTTTTT	CASRPVGTGGEKLFF	-	TRBV2	TRBJ1-4	TRBD1
TGTGCCAGCAGCTTGGAGACAGGGGAAAGCGTAGGCGGCTACACCTTC	CASSLETGESVGGYTF	-	TRBV5-4	TRBJ1-2	TRBD1
TGTGCCAGCAGTGGGGGAGCTCGGAACACTGAAGCTTTCTTT	CASSGGARNTEAFF	-	TRBV2	TRBJ1-1	-
TGTGCCAGAAGCCCCCAGGGGTCGGATAATTCACCCCTCCACTTT	CARSPQGSDNSPLHF	-	TRBV2	TRBJ1-6	-
TGTGCCAGCAGCGTAGAAGCAGGGTGGAACCCCTACGAGCAGTACTTC	CASSVEAGWNPYEQYF	-	TRBV9	TRBJ2-7	-
TGTGCCTCCGGACTAGCGGGGCCCCAAGAGACCCAGTACTTC	CASGLAGPQETQYF	-	TRBV27	TRBJ2-5	TRBD2
TGTGCCAGCAGCCGGTCGGAGGCGGGGGGCTACAATGAGCAGTTCTTC	CASSRSEAGGYNEQFF	-	TRBV4-2	TRBJ2-1	TRBD2
TGTGCCAGCAGCCAAGAACGGGTTGGTGGCTACACCTTC	CASSQERVGGYTF	-	TRBV4-2	TRBJ1-2	-
TGTGCCAGCAGCTTAAGGGGGCAGGTCGGCGGGGAGCTGTTTTTT	CASSLRGQVGGELFF	-	TRBV7-6	TRBJ2-2	TRBD1
TGTGCCAGCACCCCGGGACAGGGCCCCAATCAGCCCCAGCATTTT	CASTPGQGPNQPQHF	-	TRBV27	TRBJ1-5	TRBD1
TGTGCCAGCAGCATCACCGGGACAGCCTTTTTCTACGAGCAGTACTTC	CASSITGTAFFYEQYF	-	TRBV6-6	TRBJ2-7	TRBD1
TGTGCCAGCAGCCAGGGGCAGATCTCTGGAAACACCATATATTTT	CASSQGQISGNTIYF	few	TRBV6-5	TRBJ1-3	-
TGTGCCAGCAGCTTAAGAACCGTTAGTGAGCAGTACTTC	CASSLRTVSEQYF	-	TRBV7-2	TRBJ2-7	-
TGTGCCAGCAGCCCCATGAACACTGAAGCTTTCTTT	CASSPMNTEAFF	few	TRBV7-9	TRBJ1-1	-
TGTGCCAGCACCCCGGGGTCGGGGAATCCCGGGGAGCTGTTTTTT	CASTPGSGNPGELFF	once	TRBV5-4	TRBJ2-2	-
TGCGCCAGCAGCCACCTGATGGAACGTGGAGCCTACGAGCAGTACTTC	CASSHLMERGAYEQYF	-	TRBV4-1	TRBJ2-7	-
TGTGCCAGCAGTGTTTTAAACACCGGGGAGCTGTTTTTT	CASSVLNTGELFF	-	TRBV2	TRBJ2-2	-
TGTGCCAGCAGCCCAGGGTCCCTGCAAGAGACCCAGTACTTC	CASSPGSLQETQYF	once	TRBV6-5	TRBJ2-5	-
TGTGCCATCATGGCTAGCGGCAGCACAGATACGCAGTATTTT	CAIMASGSTDTQYF	-	TRBV10-3	TRBJ2-3	TRBD2